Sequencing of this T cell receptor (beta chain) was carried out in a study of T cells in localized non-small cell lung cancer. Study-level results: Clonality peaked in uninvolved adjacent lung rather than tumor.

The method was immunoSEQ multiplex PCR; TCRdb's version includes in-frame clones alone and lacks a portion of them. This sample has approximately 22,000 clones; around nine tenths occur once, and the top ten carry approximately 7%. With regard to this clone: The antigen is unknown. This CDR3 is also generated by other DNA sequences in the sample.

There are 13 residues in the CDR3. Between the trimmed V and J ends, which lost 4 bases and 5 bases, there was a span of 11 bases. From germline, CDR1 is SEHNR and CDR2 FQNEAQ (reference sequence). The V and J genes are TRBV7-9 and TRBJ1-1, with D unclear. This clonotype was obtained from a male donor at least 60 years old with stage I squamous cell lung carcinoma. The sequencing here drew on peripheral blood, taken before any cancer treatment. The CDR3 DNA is TGTGCCAGCAGCTCTCTAAGCGGAACTGAAGCTTTCTTT. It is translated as CASSSLSGTEAFF.